The 24 T cell receptor beta chains given below trace back to one sample, sequenced in a study of blood T cell repertoires in COVID-19. Only in-frame clones appear in the TCRdb table, and some are missing; sequencing was by immunoSEQ multiplex PCR. The top ten hold roughly 17% of the sample, which has some 140,000 clones, about 88% seen once. Sequencing was carried out using peripheral blood. The receptor source for this set is a woman of 80 years or more with acute or convalescent COVID-19.

This rearrangement joins TRBV5-1 to TRBJ1-6, with TRBD1 matching 7 bases. The germline gives CDR1 SGHRS, CDR2 YFSETQ. V dropped 0 bases and J dropped 6; count of bases not matched to a gene: 6. The CDR3 covers 16 residues. This CDR3 is CASSLGIQGSNSPLHF. In DNA form, the CDR3 reads TGCGCCAGCAGCTTGGGTATACAGGGGTCTAATTCACCCCTCCACTTT.

V gene TRBV7-2 combines with J gene TRBJ2-1; 7 nucleotides agree with TRBD2. The CDR3 spans 16 residues. Germline values: CDR1 SGHTA, CDR2 FQGNSA. With 5 bases clipped from V and 4 bases from J, the junction kept 11 bases outside the gene matches. The CDR3 coding sequence is TGTGCCAGCAGCCCCGTCGGTGCGGGGGTATACAATGAGCAGTTCTTC. This codes for CASSPVGAGVYNEQFF.

This clone was observed once. This chain joins TRBV5-6 and TRBJ2-3; TRBD2 aligns across 14 bases. Losses at the gene ends were 4 bases for V and 0 bases for J; bases not matched to a gene: 7. Germline CDR1 and CDR2: SGHDT and YYEEEE. This CDR3 spans 18 amino acids. The chain's CDR3 is CASSRRTSGGTSTDTQYF. The CDR3 nucleotides read TGTGCCAGCAGCCGCCGGACTAGCGGGGGGACTAGCACAGATACGCAGTATTTT. The whole variable domain, remainder taken from reference TRBV5-6 and TRBJ2-3, is DAGVTQSPTHLIKTRGQQVTLRCSPKSGHDTVSWYQQALGQGPQFIFQYYEEEERQRGNFPDRFSGHQFPNYSSELNVNALLLGDSALYLCASSRRTSGGTSTDTQYFGPGTRLTVL.

This rearrangement joins TRBV19 to TRBJ1-4; weak D call: TRBD1 (6 bases). Germline V gives CDR1 LNHDA, CDR2 SQIVND (reference sequence). V was trimmed by 5 bases and J by 4 bases, leaving 11 bases between them. CDR3 size: 14 residues. In DNA, the CDR3 is TGTGCCAGTAGTGGAGACAGGAATAATGAAAAACTGTTTTTT. The encoded protein is CASSGDRNNEKLFF.

This clone has a handful of counts. V usage is TRBV3-1 (or the pseudogene TRBV3-2) and J usage is TRBJ2-7; 9 bases match TRBD1. J was trimmed by 7 bases and V by 4 bases; bases with no gene match: 11. The CDR3 loop spans 15 amino acids. CDR1 is LGHDT and CDR2 is YNNKEL in the germline V gene (reference sequence). CDR3 region: CASSPTGGAAGEQYF. DNA for the CDR3: TGTGCCAGCAGCCCTACAGGGGGCGCGGCGGGAGAGCAGTACTTC.

The CDR3, as DNA: TGTGCCAGCAGCTCCCGCCGGGACAGGGGGAACTATGGCTACACCTTC. Its translation: CASSSRRDRGNYGYTF. This rearrangement joins TRBV7-9 to TRBJ1-2, with 11 bases identical to TRBD1. CDR3 length equals 16 residues. Trimming cost V 4 bases and J 2 bases; bases outside gene matches: 6. CDR1 SEHNR and CDR2 FQNEAQ come from the germline V gene (reference sequence).

This chain joins TRBV12-3 or TRBV12-4 and TRBJ1-2; the D gene is possibly TRBD1 (6 bases). The CDR3 length is 12 residues. With 3 bases removed from V and 13 bases from J, the gap between germline ends came to 15 bases. The CDR3 DNA sequence: TGTGCCAGCAGTTTCAGGGGTTCGCGCTCCACCTTC. Translating gives CASSFRGSRSTF.

This clone was counted between two and nine times. The chain combines TRBV30 with TRBJ2-7; D remains unclear. This CDR3 comprises 13 residues. The V and J ends lost 1 base and 7 bases respectively, with 14 bases between them. CDR1 GTSNPN and CDR2 SVGIG come from the germline V gene (reference sequence). CDR3 nucleotides: TGTGCCTGGAGTGGTCAGACCTTGAGGGAGCAGTACTTC. This translates into CAWSGQTLREQYF. Filled out from reference TRBV30 and TRBJ2-7, the complete variable domain reads SQTIHQWPATLVQPVGSPLSLECTVEGTSNPNLYWYRQAAGRGLQLLFYSVGIGQISSEVPQNLSASRPQDRQFILSSKKLLLSDSGFYLCAWSGQTLREQYFGPGTRLTVT.

The chain has TRBV19 and TRBJ2-3; 9 nucleotides align to TRBD2. With V trimmed by 10 bases and J by 0 bases, 5 bases remained unmatched. CDR1 is LNHDA, CDR2 SQIVND, per germline (reference sequence). The CDR3 is 14 amino acids. As DNA, the CDR3 is TGTGCCACCCGACTAGCGGATAGCACAGATACGCAGTATTTT. Its protein is CATRLADSTDTQYF.

This clone occurred once. The chain is built from TRBV19 and TRBJ1-1, with D hard to call. CDR1 and CDR2 from the germline V gene are LNHDA and SQIVND (reference sequence). The CDR3 has 13 amino acids. V was cut by 5 bases and J by 2 bases, with 9 bases left in between. The DNA for the CDR3 is TGTGCCAGTAGTCCCACTCAAAACACTGAAGCTTTCTTT. Protein sequence: CASSPTQNTEAFF.

The CDR3 sequence: CASSYGGTGASGYTF. DNA of the CDR3: TGTGCCAGCAGCTACGGCGGGACAGGGGCGTCCGGCTACACCTTC. The chain uses TRBV6-5 and TRBJ1-2; TRBD1 agrees at 10 bases. Germline V gene sequence: CDR1 MNHEY, CDR2 SVGAGI. Losses at the gene ends were 6 bases for V and 8 bases for J; bases not matched to a gene: 12. The length of the CDR3 is 15 residues.

The chain links TRBV7-2 to TRBJ1-4; tentatively, D is TRBD1 (6 bases). V was pared by 5 bases and J by 5 bases, with 15 bases between. CDR3 length equals 15 residues. Germline V gives CDR1 SGHTA, CDR2 FQGNSA. The CDR3 coding sequence is TGTGCCAGCAGCGCTCTGGGACACCAGAATGAAAAACTGTTTTTT. Translated: CASSALGHQNEKLFF.

The chain joins TRBV7-2 to TRBJ1-1, with a possible D match to TRBD1 (6 bases). Germline-derived CDR1 and CDR2 are SGHTA and FQGNSA. The V end was cut by 1 base, the J end by 2 bases, with 8 bases between. The CDR3 extends over 14 amino acids. Written as DNA, the CDR3 is TGTGCCAGCAGCTTAGGGACAGCCAACACTGAAGCTTTCTTT. Residues: CASSLGTANTEAFF.

The chain combines TRBV9 with TRBJ1-3, with 8 bases matching TRBD1. The CDR3 contains 15 residues. Trimming cost V 1 base and J 8 bases; bases outside gene matches: 8. Per germline, CDR1 SGDLS and CDR2 YYNGEE. The CDR3 bases are TGTGCCAGCAGCGTAACCCCCGGACAGGGAGACACCATATATTTT. This gives the protein CASSVTPGQGDTIYF.

The V gene is TRBV7-8, the J gene TRBJ1-5; 10 nucleotides line up with TRBD1. There are 18 residues in the CDR3. CDR1 SGHVS and CDR2 FQNEAQ come from the germline V gene. Trimming took 5 bases from V and 0 from J; bases not matched to a gene: 10. CDR3 nucleotide sequence: TGTGCCAGCAGCCCCGGACAGGGGGACCTTTATAGCAATCAGCCCCAGCATTTT. Translated, it gives CASSPGQGDLYSNQPQHF.

The rearrangement uses TRBV4-1 and TRBJ2-1, with 7 bases fitting TRBD2. Per germline, CDR1 MGHRA and CDR2 YSYEKL. The CDR3 totals 17 residues. Trimming removed 0 bases from V and 0 bases from J; junction bases left unmatched: 5. The CDR3 DNA sequence: TGCGCCAGCAGCCAAGAACTAGCGAGCAGCTCCTACAATGAGCAGTTCTTC. Translating it yields CASSQELASSSYNEQFF.

In this sample, this clone turned up a few times. The J gene is TRBJ1-2, the V gene TRBV7-9; TRBD1 aligns across 7 bases. CDR3 length: 16 amino acids. The ends lost 4 bases at V and 8 bases at J; junction bases unmatched: 16. The V gene's germline CDR1 is SEHNR and CDR2 FQNEAQ (reference sequence). CDR3 coding DNA: TGTGCCAGCAGCTCCGACTTTAGACAGGGAGGATGGGGCTACACCTTC. Its translation is CASSSDFRQGGWGYTF. The full variable domain, completed using reference TRBV7-9 and TRBJ1-2, is DTGVSQNPRHKITKRGQNVTFRCDPISEHNRLYWYRQTLGQGPEFLTYFQNEAQLEKSRLLSDRFSAERPKGSFSTLEIQRTEQGDSAMYLCASSSDFRQGGWGYTFGSGTRLTVV.

The V call is TRBV11-2, the J call TRBJ1-5, with D possibly being TRBD1 (5 bases). This CDR3 has 14 residues. The germline V and J ends were trimmed by 1 base and 3 bases, with 7 bases remaining between them. Germline values: CDR1 SGHAT, CDR2 FQNNGV. CDR3: CASSLAGSNQPQHF. The CDR3 nucleotides read TGTGCCAGCAGCTTAGCAGGGTCCAATCAGCCCCAGCATTTT. Full variable domain (remainder filled in from reference TRBV11-2 and TRBJ1-5): EAGVAQSPRYKIIEKRQSVAFWCNPISGHATLYWYQQILGQGPKLLIQFQNNGVVDDSQLPKDRFSAERLKGVDSTLKIQPAKLEDSAVYLCASSLAGSNQPQHFGDGTRLSIL.

This rearrangement joins TRBV15 to TRBJ1-1; 9 nucleotides agree with TRBD1. V lost 4 bases to trimming and J lost 6 bases; unmatched junction nucleotides: 9. The CDR3 loop spans 15 amino acids. CDR1 and CDR2 (germline): LNHNV, YYDKDF (reference sequence). Written as DNA, the CDR3 is TGTGCCACCAGCAAGGACAGGGGTGGGTTCGCTGAAGCTTTCTTT. Translation: CATSKDRGGFAEAFF. Based on the CDR3 plus reference TRBV15 and TRBJ1-1, the full variable domain is DAMVIQNPRYQVTQFGKPVTLSCSQTLNHNVMYWYQQKSSQAPKLLFHYYDKDFNNEADTPDNFQSRRPNTSFCFLDIRSPGLGDTAMYLCATSKDRGGFAEAFFGQGTRLTVV.

The genes are TRBV18 and TRBJ1-5; possible D gene TRBD1, 5 bases. Trimming took off 3 bases at V and 3 bases at J, with 18 bases between the two ends. The germline V gene has CDR1 KGHSH and CDR2 LQKENI. This CDR3 has 17 residues. CDR3 loop: CASSPGSQGSLNQPQHF. CDR3 nucleotides: TGTGCCAGCTCACCTGGGTCGCAGGGTTCCCTCAATCAGCCCCAGCATTTT.

V and J are TRBV20-1 and TRBJ2-6; 9 bases match TRBD1. J gave up 1 base and V 3 bases, and 13 bases lay outside the gene matches. The CDR3 sequence is 19 residues long. Per germline, CDR1 DFQATT and CDR2 SNEGSKA (reference sequence). Here the CDR3 reads CSASIFPGQGKSGANVLTF. In nucleotides, the CDR3 is TGCAGTGCTAGTATCTTCCCGGGACAGGGCAAATCTGGGGCCAACGTCCTGACTTTC.

This chain connects TRBV12-5 to TRBJ2-3; 15 nucleotides align to TRBD2. Per the germline V gene, CDR1 is LGHNT and CDR2 is FRNRAP. The V and J ends lost 6 bases and 0 bases, in that order; junction bases with no gene match: 10. There are 19 residues in the CDR3. The DNA for the CDR3 is TGTGCTAGTGGAGGGGAAACCGGGACTAGCGGGGGGAGCACAGATACGCAGTATTTT. The encoded protein is CASGGETGTSGGSTDTQYF. Using reference TRBV12-5 and TRBJ2-3 for the parts outside the CDR3, the full variable domain is DARVTQTPRHKVTEMGQEVTMRCQPILGHNTVFWYRQTMMQGLELLAYFRNRAPLDDSGMPKDRFSAEMPDATLATLKIQPSEPRDSAVYFCASGGETGTSGGSTDTQYFGPGTRLTVL.

The CDR3 nucleotides are TGTGCCAGCGAGGGCAAAATCGGGACTGAGAACTATGGCTACACCTTC. Amino acid sequence: CASEGKIGTENYGYTF. This chain joins TRBV6-6 and TRBJ1-2; perhaps TRBD1 as D (5 bases). Germline V gives CDR1 MNHNY, CDR2 SVGAGI (reference sequence). This CDR3 is 16 amino acids long. Trimming took 8 bases from V and 2 from J, leaving 21 bases between them.

The V and J genes are TRBV6-5 and TRBJ1-5, with TRBD1 as a possible D gene (5 bases). CDR3 length: 13 amino acids. Germline V gene data show CDR1 as MNHEY and CDR2 as SVGAGI. V shed 6 bases and J shed 5 bases, with 11 bases lying between them. The chain's CDR3 is CASSPGGDQPQHF. The CDR3 DNA follows: TGTGCCAGCAGCCCGGGGGGAGATCAGCCCCAGCATTTT.